Below, 6 T cell receptor beta chains from the same sample are listed, as sequenced in a study of blood T cell repertoires in COVID-19 (dated by TCRdb to 2020 to 2022). Receptor libraries were prepared by the immunoSEQ multiplex PCR assay. This is the immuneACCESS table as TCRdb keeps it, with only in-frame sequences that have V and J called. A part of the clones is gone; compared with another copy, unresolved V genes explain less than half, and the rest is unexplained. Here the sample has more than 150,000 clones; about 79% occur a single time. The top ten hold about 8.9% of the sample. Sequencing was done on a sample of peripheral blood. These receptors came from a woman between 45 and 65 years old with acute or convalescent COVID-19.

The chain's CDR3 is CASSLRGRYEQYF. As DNA, the CDR3 is TGTGCCAGCAGCTTGAGAGGTCGCTACGAGCAGTACTTC. V usage is TRBV5-4 and J usage is TRBJ2-7; D gene unclear. V shed 1 base and J shed 3 bases, with 8 bases lying between them. The germline CDR1 and CDR2 sequences are SGHNT and YYREEE (reference sequence). The CDR3 extends over 13 amino acids.

The rearrangement uses TRBV15 and TRBJ2-1; D perhaps matches TRBD1 (5 bases). This CDR3 is built from 15 residues. V was trimmed by 3 bases and J by 0 bases, leaving 9 bases between them. Germline assignment: CDR1 LNHNV and CDR2 YYDKDF (reference sequence). CDR3 region: CATSRGPISYNEQFF. The CDR3 DNA reads as TGTGCCACCAGCAGGGGGCCCATCTCCTACAATGAGCAGTTCTTC.

V usage is TRBV5-8 and J usage is TRBJ2-7, with TRBD2 matching over 7 bases. The CDR3 loop spans 16 amino acids. Germline assignment: CDR1 SGHTS and CDR2 YDEGEE. V lost 4 bases, J lost 3 bases, and 13 bases stayed unmatched. The CDR3: CASSAGTPSGNYEQYF. In nucleotides, the CDR3 is TGTGCCAGCAGCGCAGGAACGCCTAGCGGAAACTACGAGCAGTACTTC.

V is TRBV7-8 and J is TRBJ1-2; no firm D call. Looked up from germline, CDR1 is SGHVS and CDR2 is FQNEAQ. V lost 1 base and J 2 bases, leaving 5 bases between the germline ends. CDR3 length: 13 amino acids. The CDR3 is CASSLGRNYGYTF. CDR3 sequence (DNA): TGTGCCAGCAGCTTAGGGAGGAACTATGGCTACACCTTC.

The V gene is TRBV7-8, the J gene TRBJ2-7; D might be TRBD2 (5 bases). The CDR3 covers 15 residues. The V gene's germline CDR1 is SGHVS and CDR2 FQNEAQ. Trimming left V 1 base short and J 3 bases short, with 13 bases between. In nucleotides, the CDR3 is TGTGCCAGCAGCTTAGGAGCTAGCACTTTCTACGAGCAGTACTTC. Protein sequence: CASSLGASTFYEQYF.

The chain has TRBV28 and TRBJ1-2; tentative D call: TRBD1 (5 bases). The CDR3 contains 13 residues. Looked up from germline, CDR1 is MDHEN and CDR2 is SYDVKM. V was shortened by 5 bases and J by 6 bases, with 13 bases between the two germline ends. The CDR3, as DNA: TGTGCCAGCAGTCCGCCGGGGGAGGATGGCTACACCTTC. This encodes CASSPPGEDGYTF.